The T cell receptor beta chain under discussion was sequenced for a study of patients and donors after allogeneic stem cell transplantation. TCRdb used MiXCR to reprocess the RT-PCR reads, holding one entry per CDR3 protein. The table lists 10,000 to 12,000 distinct CDR3 sequences, less than 25% of them singletons. The CDR3 has 15 amino acids. Trimming removed 4 bases at V and 0 bases at J, with 12 bases between. This sequence originates from a human donor who was either an allogeneic HSCT recipient or a stem cell or donor lymphocyte infusion donor (not recorded which). It is not recorded whose cells these are; they may come from a transplant donor. Sample: blood, either unsorted or a sorted T cell fraction (not recorded which). The chain joins TRBV6-7 to TRBJ1-2, with D unclear. TRBV6-7 carries the ORF label, with uncertain function. The DNA for the CDR3 is TGTGCCAGCAGTTGTGGGAGGTTAGCTAACTATGGCTACACCTTC. Translating gives CASSCGRLANYGYTF.